This T cell receptor (beta chain) was retrieved from a study of shared clonotypes between healthy human individuals. Study-wide findings and caveats: Compared with clonotypes that all four donors shared, non-shared clonotypes had lower generation probabilities.

The table came from immunoSEQ multiplex PCR; TCRdb's copy has only in-frame clones and leaves some out. The data show approximately 1,500,000 clones, with around 98% seen just once and approximately 0.45% held by the top ten. Splitting of CD4+ cells produced CD45RA+ naive and CD45RA-negative memory subsets. Per germline, CDR1 SNHLY and CDR2 FYNNEI. The V end was cut by 6 bases, the J end by 0 bases, with 8 bases between. The CDR3 has 13 amino acids. Comment on this clone: Its antigen is unknown.

Material for sequencing was naive CD4+ T cells sorted from blood. Subset of the sample: CD45RA+ positively selected. This receptor was identified in a man aged 30-40 years in good health. The V gene is TRBV2, the J gene TRBJ1-1; D remains ambiguous. The CDR3 region has the DNA TGTGCCAGCAGAGGACCGATGAACACTGAAGCTTTCTTT. This translates into CASRGPMNTEAFF.